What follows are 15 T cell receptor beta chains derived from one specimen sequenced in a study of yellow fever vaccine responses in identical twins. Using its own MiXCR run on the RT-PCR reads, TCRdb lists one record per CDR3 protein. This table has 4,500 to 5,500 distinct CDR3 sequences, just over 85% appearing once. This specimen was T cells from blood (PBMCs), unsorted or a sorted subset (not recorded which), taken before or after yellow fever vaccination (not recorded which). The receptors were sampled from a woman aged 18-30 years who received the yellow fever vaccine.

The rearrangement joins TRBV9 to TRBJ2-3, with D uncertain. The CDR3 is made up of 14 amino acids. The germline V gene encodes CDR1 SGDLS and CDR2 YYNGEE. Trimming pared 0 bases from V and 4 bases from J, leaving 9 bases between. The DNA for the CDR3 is TGTGCCAGCAGCGTAGTAGCCTCACCAGATACGCAGTATTTT. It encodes CASSVVASPDTQYF.

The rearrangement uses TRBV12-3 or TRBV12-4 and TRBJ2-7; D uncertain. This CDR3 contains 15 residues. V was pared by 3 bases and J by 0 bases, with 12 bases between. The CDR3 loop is CASSLVRKSSYEQYF. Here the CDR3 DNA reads TGTGCCAGCAGTTTGGTCAGGAAGAGCTCCTACGAGCAGTACTTC.

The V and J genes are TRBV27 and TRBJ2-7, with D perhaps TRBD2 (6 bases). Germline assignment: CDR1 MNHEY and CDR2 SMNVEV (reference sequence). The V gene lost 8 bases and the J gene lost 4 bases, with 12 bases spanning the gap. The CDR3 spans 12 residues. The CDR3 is CASRSGVYEQYF. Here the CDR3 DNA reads TGTGCCAGCCGTTCGGGGGTATACGAGCAGTACTTC.

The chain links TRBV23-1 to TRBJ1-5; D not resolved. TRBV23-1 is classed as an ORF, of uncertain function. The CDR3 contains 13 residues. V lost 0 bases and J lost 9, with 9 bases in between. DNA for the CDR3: TGCGCCAGCAGTCAATCAGTTTTGGGGCCCCAGCATTTT. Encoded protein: CASSQSVLGPQHF.

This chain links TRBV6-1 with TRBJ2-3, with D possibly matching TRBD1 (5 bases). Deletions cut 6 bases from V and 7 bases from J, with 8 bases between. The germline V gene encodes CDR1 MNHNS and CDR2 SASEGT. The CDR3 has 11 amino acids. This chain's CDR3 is CASSRANTQYF. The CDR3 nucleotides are TGTGCCAGCAGCAGGGCGAATACGCAGTATTTT.

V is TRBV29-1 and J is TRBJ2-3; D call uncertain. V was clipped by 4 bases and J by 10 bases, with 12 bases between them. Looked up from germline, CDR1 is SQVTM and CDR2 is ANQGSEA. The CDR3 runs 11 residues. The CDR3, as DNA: TGCAGCGTTGGGGAAGGAATTGCGCAGTATTTT. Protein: CSVGEGIAQYF.

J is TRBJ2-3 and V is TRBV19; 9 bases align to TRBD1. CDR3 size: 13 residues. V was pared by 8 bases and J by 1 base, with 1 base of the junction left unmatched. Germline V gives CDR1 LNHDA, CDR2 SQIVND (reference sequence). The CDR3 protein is CASRTGGTDTQYF. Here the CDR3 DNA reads TGTGCCAGTCGGACAGGGGGCACAGATACGCAGTATTTT.

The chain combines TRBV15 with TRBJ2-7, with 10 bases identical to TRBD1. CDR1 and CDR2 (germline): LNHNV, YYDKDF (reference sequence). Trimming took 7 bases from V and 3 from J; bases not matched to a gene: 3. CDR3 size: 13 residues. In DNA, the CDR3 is TGTGCCACCACGGGACAGGGGAGCTACGAGCAGTACTTC. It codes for CATTGQGSYEQYF.

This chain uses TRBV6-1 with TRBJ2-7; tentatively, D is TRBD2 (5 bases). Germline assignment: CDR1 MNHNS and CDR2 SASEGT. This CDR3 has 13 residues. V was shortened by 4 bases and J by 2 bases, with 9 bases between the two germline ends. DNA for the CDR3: TGTGCCAGCAGTGCACGGGGTACCTACGAGCAGTACTTC. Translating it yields CASSARGTYEQYF.

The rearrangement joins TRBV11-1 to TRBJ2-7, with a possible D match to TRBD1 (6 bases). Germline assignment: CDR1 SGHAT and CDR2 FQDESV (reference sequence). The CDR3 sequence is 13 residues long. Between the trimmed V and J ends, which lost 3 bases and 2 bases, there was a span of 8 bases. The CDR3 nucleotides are TGTGCCAGCAGCTTCGGACAGCCCTACGAGCAGTACTTC. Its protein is CASSFGQPYEQYF.

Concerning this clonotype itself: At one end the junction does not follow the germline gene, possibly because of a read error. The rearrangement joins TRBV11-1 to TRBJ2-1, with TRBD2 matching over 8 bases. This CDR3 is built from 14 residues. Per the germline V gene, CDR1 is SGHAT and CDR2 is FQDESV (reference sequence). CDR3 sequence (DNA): TGTGCCAGCAGCTTATTCGTGGAGGCGGGGGGCGGAATCTTC. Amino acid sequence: CASSLFVEAGGGIF.

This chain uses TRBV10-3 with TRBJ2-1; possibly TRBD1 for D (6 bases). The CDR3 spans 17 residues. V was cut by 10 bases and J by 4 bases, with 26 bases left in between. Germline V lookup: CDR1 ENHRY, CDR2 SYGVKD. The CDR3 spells CATGADRSTWAYNEQFF. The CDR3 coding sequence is TGTGCCACCGGGGCGGACAGATCGACCTGGGCGTACAATGAGCAGTTCTTC.

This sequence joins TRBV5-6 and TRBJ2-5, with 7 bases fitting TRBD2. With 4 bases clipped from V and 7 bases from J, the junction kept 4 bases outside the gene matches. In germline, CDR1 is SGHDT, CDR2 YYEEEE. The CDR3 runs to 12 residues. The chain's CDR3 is CASSPTGGTQYF. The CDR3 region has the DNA TGTGCCAGCAGCCCCACGGGAGGGACCCAGTACTTC. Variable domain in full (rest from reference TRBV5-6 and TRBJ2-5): DAGVTQSPTHLIKTRGQQVTLRCSPKSGHDTVSWYQQALGQGPQFIFQYYEEEERQRGNFPDRFSGHQFPNYSSELNVNALLLGDSALYLCASSPTGGTQYFGPGTRLLVL.

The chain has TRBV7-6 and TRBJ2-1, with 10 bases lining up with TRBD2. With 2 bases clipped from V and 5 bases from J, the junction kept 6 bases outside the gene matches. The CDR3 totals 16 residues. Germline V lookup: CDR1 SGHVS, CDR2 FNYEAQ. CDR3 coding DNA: TGTGCCAGCAGCTTATTCGCTAGCGGGAGAAACAATGAGCAGTTCTTC. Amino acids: CASSLFASGRNNEQFF.

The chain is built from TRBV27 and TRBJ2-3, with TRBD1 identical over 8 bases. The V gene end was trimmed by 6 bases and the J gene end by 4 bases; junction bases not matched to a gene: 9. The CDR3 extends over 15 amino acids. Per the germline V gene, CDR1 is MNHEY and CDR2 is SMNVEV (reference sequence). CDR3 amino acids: CASSRRGREADTQYF. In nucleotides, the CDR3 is TGTGCCAGCAGCCGCAGGGGGCGCGAGGCAGATACGCAGTATTTT.